Listed below are T cell receptor beta chains from one sample, sequenced in a study of T cell responses to AZD1222 COVID-19 vaccine. Some clones are missing from TCRdb's copy, which holds only in-frame ones; the method was immunoSEQ multiplex PCR. The repertoire holds 100,000 to 150,000 clones, over 75% seen once, with 6% to 9% in the top ten. This specimen was peripheral blood, taken on day 0 of AZD1222 vaccination. These receptors were collected from an adult in good health. The CDR3 runs from the conserved cysteine through the conserved F or W. A D gene is named only where the DNA matches it firmly. Some rows have no size entry. The others give once, few or many, or a class for an expanded clone.

clone size	J gene	D gene	V gene	CDR3 DNA	CDR3 protein
.	TRBJ2-1	.	TRBV7-2	TGTGCCAGCAGCTTCCTGGACTGGGAAAATGAGCAGTTCTTC	CASSFLDWENEQFF
.	TRBJ2-1	TRBD2	TRBV7-2	TGTGCCAGCAGCCTTCCATTATTTAGCGGGAGAAAGAATGAGCAGTTCTTC	CASSLPLFSGRKNEQFF
.	TRBJ2-3	TRBD2	TRBV28	TGTGCCAGCAGTGCTTTAGCGGGGGTCACTAGCACAGATACGCAGTATTTT	CASSALAGVTSTDTQYF
.	TRBJ2-2	TRBD1	TRBV18	TGTGCCAGCTCTCCACAGGGGCACACGAACACCGGGGAGCTGTTTTTT	CASSPQGHTNTGELFF
.	TRBJ2-1	.	TRBV5-4	TGTGCCAGCAGCTTGAACGCGGAGAGGGACAATGAGCAGTTCTTC	CASSLNAERDNEQFF
.	TRBJ2-1	TRBD1	TRBV9	TGTGCCAGCAGCGTTACGGGACAGGGTTACAATGAGCAGTTCTTC	CASSVTGQGYNEQFF
.	TRBJ1-5	TRBD1	TRBV6-1	TGTGCCAGCAGTGTTATGGTGGGACAGGGGTTGAGCGGCAATCAGCCCCAGCATTTT	CASSVMVGQGLSGNQPQHF
.	TRBJ2-3	.	TRBV27	TGTGCCAGCAGTTTATGGGGGGGCGGCTCAGATACGCAGTATTTT	CASSLWGGGSDTQYF
.	TRBJ2-3	.	TRBV6-5	TGTGCCAGCAGTTACAAGGGGGTCGGGACAGATACGCAGTATTTT	CASSYKGVGTDTQYF
.	TRBJ2-2	.	TRBV9	TGTGCCAGCAGCGGGGGCTACAACACCGGGGAGCTGTTTTTT	CASSGGYNTGELFF
once	TRBJ2-1	.	TRBV10-2	TGCGCCAGCAGTGGGACTGGAGTTTATAATGAGCAGTTCTTC	CASSGTGVYNEQFF
.	TRBJ2-1	TRBD2	TRBV5-6	TGTGCCAGCAGCTGGCGGACTAGCGGGAGCAATGAGCAGTTCTTC	CASSWRTSGSNEQFF
medium-sized	TRBJ2-1	.	TRBV3-1/TRBV3-2	TGTGCCAGCACCCGGGAAGGACCTTTTAGCTCCTACAATGAGCAGTTCTTC	CASTREGPFSSYNEQFF
.	TRBJ2-2	TRBD2	TRBV3-1/TRBV3-2	TGTGCCAGCAGCCATTCTCTAGCGGGAGGGGCCACCGGGGAGCTGTTTTTT	CASSHSLAGGATGELFF
.	TRBJ2-1	.	TRBV5-1	TGCGCCAGCAGCTTGGAGGTGGTTCATGAGCAGTTCTTC	CASSLEVVHEQFF
.	TRBJ2-5	.	TRBV4-1	TGCGCCAGCAGCCCGCGGCAGGGGGGGCAAGAGACCCAGTACTTC	CASSPRQGGQETQYF
.	TRBJ1-6	TRBD1	TRBV15	TGTGCCACCAGCAGAGGACAGGGGGTTTCACCCCTCCACTTT	CATSRGQGVSPLHF
.	TRBJ1-4	TRBD1	TRBV7-3	TGTGCCAGCAGCCAAACAGGGGGTGTTGGGGAAAAACTGTTTTTT	CASSQTGGVGEKLFF
medium-sized	TRBJ2-7	.	TRBV28	TGTGCCAGCAGTTTTCAACCTAACGGGGACTTCAGGGACGAGCAGTACTTC	CASSFQPNGDFRDEQYF
.	TRBJ2-3	TRBD1	TRBV7-2	TGTGCCAGCAGCCCGCTGAGGGGGACAGAGCGGTATACGCAGTATTTT	CASSPLRGTERYTQYF
.	TRBJ1-2	.	TRBV29-1	TGCAGCGTTGAACTTGACGGTTATGGCTACACCTTC	CSVELDGYGYTF
.	TRBJ2-2	TRBD1	TRBV7-2	TGTGCCAGCAGCTTAATGGGACAGGGAAACACCGGGGAGCTGTTTTTT	CASSLMGQGNTGELFF
.	TRBJ2-7	TRBD2	TRBV28	TGTGCGACCGGGGGGACCGCGGCGAGCTCCTACGAGCAGTACTTC	CATGGTAASSYEQYF
.	TRBJ2-7	.	TRBV7-9	TGTGCCAGCAGCCGAGGGGGGAGGTACGAGCAGTACTTC	CASSRGGRYEQYF
few	TRBJ2-3	TRBD2	TRBV20-1	TGCAGTGCTAGTGAAGCGGGAGTAGGGGATACGCAGTATTTT	CSASEAGVGDTQYF
.	TRBJ1-6	.	TRBV28	TGTGCCAGCAGTCCCCAGCGAGGGAATAATTCACCCCTCCACTTT	CASSPQRGNNSPLHF
.	TRBJ2-2	.	TRBV25-1	TGTGCCAGCAGTGAACGAGGAGGGTGGGGAGCCGGGGAGCTGTTTTTT	CASSERGGWGAGELFF
.	TRBJ1-1	.	TRBV2	TGTGCCAGCAGTGGGGTGAACACTGAAGCTTTCTTT	CASSGVNTEAFF
.	TRBJ2-5	.	TRBV4-1	TGCGCCAGCAGCCAAGTCCTGTACCAAGAGACCCAGTACTTC	CASSQVLYQETQYF
.	TRBJ1-5	.	TRBV14	TGTGCCAGCAGCCAAGGGAGGGGAAGCGGCCAGCCCCAGCATTTT	CASSQGRGSGQPQHF
.	TRBJ2-1	TRBD1	TRBV27	TGTGCCAGCAGTGCCCTGGACAGGTCGTGGGATGAGCAGTTCTTC	CASSALDRSWDEQFF
.	TRBJ1-2	TRBD1	TRBV29-1	TGCAGCGTAGACTCCGGGACAGGCTCGAGTGGCTACACCTTC	CSVDSGTGSSGYTF
.	TRBJ1-5	.	TRBV5-5	TGTGCCAGCAGCTTGGCTGGGCTACTCAATCAGCCCCAGCATTTT	CASSLAGLLNQPQHF
.	TRBJ2-7	TRBD1	TRBV30	TGCCGGGACAGGGTTGTCCACGAGCAGTACTTC	CRDRVVHEQYF
.	TRBJ1-2	.	TRBV28	TGTGCCAGCAGGCCCCCGCCACCCAACTATGGCTACACCTTC	CASRPPPPNYGYTF
.	TRBJ1-2	.	TRBV2	TGTGCCAGCAGTGAATTCGACTATGGCTACACCTTC	CASSEFDYGYTF
few	TRBJ2-7	.	TRBV6-5	TGTGCCAGCAGACAGGGCTACGAGCAGTACTTC	CASRQGYEQYF